A single T cell receptor (beta chain) is shown here with its context. This clonotype was detected many times. This receptor's antigen is unknown. No qualities accompany the bases; no much larger clone lies one base away. Including cysteine and phenylalanine, the CDR3 has 14 amino acids. Kept here is only the CDR3 DNA, which spans 42 bases and is read in frame from base 1. V is shortened by 0 bases, J by 6 bases, and the region joining them spans 9 bases. Based on the germline V gene (reference sequence), the CDR1 and CDR2 sequences are DFQATT and SNEGSKA. The entry originates in a study of T-cell reconstitution after alpha-beta-depleted transplantation in children (dated by TCRdb to the mid-2010s). In the study overall: Using TCR repertoire profiling, the study followed T-cell immune reconstitution in a quantitative way in children after TCRalphabeta/CD19-depleted allogeneic hematopoietic cell transplantation. Results and caveats for the whole study, not just this receptor: Hyperexpanded clone frequencies declined over subsequent months; after one year, T-cell counts and TCRbeta diversity were mostly attributed to newly produced T cells. The apparently early alphabetaT-cell count recovery about two months after transplant was reportedly dependent on only several hundred rapidly expanded clones derived from non-depleted graft cells. In some patients, high TCRbeta diversity at day 60 was attributed to recipient T cells and intrathymic progenitors that had survived conditioning.

Library preparation employed PCR. Sequencing used an Illumina HiSeq 2500. TCR library preparation used molecular barcoding, with unique molecular identifiers applied to normalize quantification of the TCRbeta repertoire. Using fastp trimming at Q25 and MiXCR clonotype assembly, TCRdb reanalyzed the public sequencing data and kept in-frame beta chains. Rows are unified per CDR3 protein, each entry keeping the most common DNA and genes. This sample comprises around 700,000 distinct CDR3 sequences, 13% of them detected only once. The top ten constitute roughly 0.84% of the sample. Read against the paper, the sample's treatment or condition label means: allogeneic hematopoietic cell transplantation with graft depleted of TCRalphabeta T cells and CD19 B cells. The transplant recipients were children given TCRalphabeta/CD19-depleted allogeneic hematopoietic cell grafts.

This TCR was sampled from a girl between 2 and 10 years old with congenital amegakaryocytic thrombocytopenia, due to receive a stem cell transplant. The chain was built from TRBV20-1 and TRBJ1-6; the D region possibly corresponds to TRBD1 (5 bases align). The sequenced sample was PBMCs, obtained before TCRalphabeta/CD19-depleted stem cell transplant. The encoded CDR3 is CSARDLDSNSPLHF. Read as DNA, the sequence is TGCAGTGCTAGAGATTTAGACAGTAATTCACCCCTCCACTTT.